These 8 T cell receptor beta chains share one sample of origin, sequenced in a study of blood T cell repertoires in COVID-19. Profiling relied on immunoSEQ multiplex PCR, and the TCRdb table lists in-frame clones only, not all of them. In the table there are approximately 210,000 clones, 80% of which are singletons. The source material was PBMCs or T cells enriched from blood (not recorded which). These receptors all stem from a man younger than 40 with acute COVID-19.

The chain carries TRBV19 and TRBJ2-7; tentative D call: TRBD1 (6 bases). This CDR3 is 14 amino acids long. V gave up 4 bases and J gave up 1 base, with 11 bases separating them. CDR1 and CDR2 (germline): LNHDA, SQIVND (reference sequence). CDR3 protein: CASSKETGSYEQYF. The CDR3 nucleotides read TGTGCCAGTAGTAAGGAAACAGGGTCCTACGAGCAGTACTTC.

This clone appeared once. The chain uses TRBV10-3 and TRBJ1-3; tentatively, D is TRBD1 (6 bases). The CDR3 sequence is 14 residues long. Per germline, CDR1 ENHRY and CDR2 SYGVKD. Trimming left V 7 bases short and J 0 bases short, with 10 bases between. The DNA of the CDR3 is TGTGCCATCAACAGGGACCTCTCTGGAAACACCATATATTTT. Amino acids: CAINRDLSGNTIYF.

The J gene is TRBJ2-1, the V gene TRBV18, with D unclear. Germline loops: CDR1 KGHSH, CDR2 LQKENI. The V end was cut by 3 bases, the J end by 7 bases, with 7 bases between. CDR3 length equals 12 residues. Written as DNA, the CDR3 is TGTGCCAGCTCACCCCCGAGGAATGAGCAGTTCTTC. Translated, it gives CASSPPRNEQFF.

This clone was recorded only once. This chain links TRBV9 with TRBJ1-2, with TRBD1 identical over 8 bases. With 4 bases clipped from V and 2 bases from J, the junction kept 10 bases outside the gene matches. The germline gives CDR1 SGDLS, CDR2 YYNGEE. The CDR3 has 16 amino acids. As DNA, the CDR3 is TGTGCCAGCAGCTCCGGAGGGACAGGCGGAAACTATGGCTACACCTTC. This sequence encodes CASSSGGTGGNYGYTF.

The chain couples TRBV13 to TRBJ2-7; D gene ambiguous. Germline CDR1 PRHDT, CDR2 FYEKMQ (reference sequence). The CDR3 is 13 residues long. Trimming pared 0 bases from V and 2 bases from J, leaving 5 bases between. The CDR3 spells CASSLGRTYEQYF. CDR3 DNA sequence: TGTGCCAGCAGCTTAGGGCGGACCTACGAGCAGTACTTC.

The V gene is TRBV5-5, the J gene TRBJ1-2, with 7 nucleotides matching TRBD1. This CDR3 is built from 14 residues. Per the germline V gene, CDR1 is SGHKS and CDR2 is YYEKEE (reference sequence). The junction had 6 bases not matched to a gene; V was cut back by 4 bases and J by 3 bases. The CDR3 spells CASSPTGTDYGYTF. Here the CDR3 DNA reads TGTGCCAGCAGCCCAACCGGGACAGACTATGGCTACACCTTC.

The V and J genes are TRBV5-1 and TRBJ1-2, with TRBD1 matching 7 bases. Germline values: CDR1 SGHRS, CDR2 YFSETQ. The CDR3 totals 14 residues. Trimming cost V 0 bases and J 6 bases; bases outside gene matches: 5. In DNA, the CDR3 is TGCGCCAGCAGCTTGGAAGGACAGGCAAATGGCTACACCTTC. Residues: CASSLEGQANGYTF.

The gene calls are TRBV5-1 and TRBJ1-4, with a weak D call TRBD1 (5 bases). The CDR3 is 13 residues long. Germline CDR1 and CDR2: SGHRS and YFSETQ. The germline V and J ends were trimmed by 4 bases and 4 bases, with 8 bases remaining between them. The CDR3 is CASSPQGNEKLFF. The CDR3 DNA reads as TGCGCCAGCAGCCCCCAGGGTAATGAAAAACTGTTTTTT.